This passage covers 3 T cell receptor beta chains from one sample sequenced in a study of T cell responses to AZD1222 COVID-19 vaccine. Assay: immunoSEQ multiplex PCR; the TCRdb copy retains only in-frame clones and omits some. The table shows about 110,000 clones, with around 81% occurring only once. Material: peripheral blood, obtained on day 0 of AZD1222 vaccination. The receptor source for this set is an adult in good health.

The chain employs TRBV24-1 and TRBJ2-3; D gene unclear. Deletions cut 6 bases from V and 1 base from J, with 10 bases between. CDR1 is KGHDR and CDR2 is SFDVKD in the germline V gene. The CDR3 consists of 14 residues. The DNA for the CDR3 is TGTGCCACCAGTAGAAGTCTTGGCACAGATACGCAGTATTTT. Translated: CATSRSLGTDTQYF.

The table lists this clone with a few counts. The chain combines TRBV19 with TRBJ1-1; no clear D gene. CDR3 length equals 13 residues. Germline lookup yields CDR1 LNHDA and CDR2 SQIVND (reference sequence). V was cut by 6 bases and J by 0 bases, with 8 bases left in between. CDR3 DNA sequence: TGTGCCAGTAGCGATTGGATGAACACTGAAGCTTTCTTT. This gives the protein CASSDWMNTEAFF.

V gene TRBV19 combines with J gene TRBJ1-4; D not resolved. V lost 9 bases and J 3 bases, leaving 8 bases between the germline ends. CDR3 length equals 12 residues. Per the germline V gene, CDR1 is LNHDA and CDR2 is SQIVND (reference sequence). In nucleotides, the CDR3 is TGTGCCAGCCAATGGGCTAATGAAAAACTGTTTTTT. Translated: CASQWANEKLFF. Full variable domain (rest looked up from reference TRBV19 and TRBJ1-4): DGGITQSPKYLFRKEGQNVTLSCEQNLNHDAMYWYRQDPGQGLRLIYYSQIVNDFQKGDIAEGYSVSREKKESFPLTVTSAQKNPTAFYLCASQWANEKLFFGSGTQLSVL.